Listed below are T cell receptor beta chains from one sample, sequenced in a study of T cell repertoires in cytomegalovirus infection. MiXCR, applied by TCRdb to the reads, yields one record per CDR3 protein. Counted here are about 310,000 distinct CDR3 sequences, around 25% occurring once; the ten biggest clones make up about an eighth. The antigens for these receptors are not known. This sample comprised cultured PBMCs, obtained from culture after CMV antigen stimulation. The source of these receptors is a human donor in good health (CMV status not recorded). Some clones in this sample may be carry-over from other donors' samples. Each CDR3 is given with its conserved first and last residue. Each record gives: V gene, D gene, J gene, clone size, CDR3 DNA, CDR3 protein. A D gene is named only where the DNA matches it firmly. A row's size may be missing; if present it is once, few, many or a size class.

V: TRBV6-1; D: TRBD1; J: TRBJ2-2; size: few; DNA: TGTGCCAGCAGTGAAGCTTGGGGGACAGGGGCGGGCACCGGGGAGCTGTTTTTT; CDR3: CASSEAWGTGAGTGELFF
V: TRBV10-3; D: TRBD2; J: TRBJ2-5; size: few; DNA: TGTGCCATCAGTGACAGGCTAGCGGAAGAGACCCAGTACTTC; CDR3: CAISDRLAEETQYF
V: TRBV7-9; D: -; J: TRBJ1-2; size: many; DNA: TGTGCCAGCAGCTTAGGATTCACAGAGTACTATGGCTACACCTTC; CDR3: CASSLGFTEYYGYTF
V: TRBV18; D: -; J: TRBJ1-3; size: -; DNA: TGTGCCAGCTCGCCGACAGACGACGGAGGAAACACCATATATTTT; CDR3: CASSPTDDGGNTIYF
V: TRBV15; D: -; J: TRBJ2-3; size: few; DNA: TGTGCCACCAGCAGAGAAACGGGCAGCCTTAGCACAGATACGCAGTATTTT; CDR3: CATSRETGSLSTDTQYF
V: TRBV7-2; D: TRBD2; J: TRBJ2-1; size: few; DNA: TGTGCCAGCAGCCCGGGACTAGATCTTAGTAATGAGCAGTTCTTC; CDR3: CASSPGLDLSNEQFF
V: TRBV7-9; D: TRBD1; J: TRBJ1-6; size: many; DNA: TGTGCCAGCAGCTTAGTGACAGGGAGAAGTTCACCCCTCCACTTT; CDR3: CASSLVTGRSSPLHF
V: TRBV15; D: TRBD2; J: TRBJ2-1; size: -; DNA: TGTGCCACCAGCAGAGAGGGTCTAGCGGGAGGGCATGAGCAGTTCTTC; CDR3: CATSREGLAGGHEQFF
V: TRBV7-9; D: -; J: TRBJ1-1; size: -; DNA: TGTGCCAGCAGCTCTCAGCGGTTGAACACTGAAGCTTTCTTT; CDR3: CASSSQRLNTEAFF
V: TRBV24-1; D: TRBD2; J: TRBJ2-7; size: few; DNA: TGTGCCACCAGTGACACCTCCGCAGAGGGAGGGCCGGACGAGCAGTACTTC; CDR3: CATSDTSAEGGPDEQYF
V: TRBV29-1; D: -; J: TRBJ2-5; size: few; DNA: TGCAGCGTGGGGACACAAACTCGGGAGACCCAGTACTTC; CDR3: CSVGTQTRETQYF
V: TRBV7-2; D: -; J: TRBJ2-7; size: -; DNA: TGTGCCAGCAGCCCCGACTCAGGGGGGCAGCCCTACGAGCAGTACTTC; CDR3: CASSPDSGGQPYEQYF
V: TRBV5-4; D: -; J: TRBJ1-1; size: few; DNA: TGTGCCAGCAGCTTGGAAAATACAGTGAGCACTGAAGCTTTCTTT; CDR3: CASSLENTVSTEAFF
V: TRBV7-3; D: -; J: TRBJ2-1; size: -; DNA: TGTGCCAGCAGCTTAGCGGGATCCTCCAATGAGCAGTTCTTC; CDR3: CASSLAGSSNEQFF
V: TRBV9; D: TRBD2; J: TRBJ2-1; size: once; DNA: TGTGCCAGCAGCGTAGCCGGACTAGCGGGAGGTAGCTACAATGAGCAGTTCTTC; CDR3: CASSVAGLAGGSYNEQFF
V: TRBV5-6; D: -; J: TRBJ1-5; size: -; DNA: TGTGCCAGCAGCCTTGGCCCCGCCTTTTCTCAGCCCCAGCATTTT; CDR3: CASSLGPAFSQPQHF
V: TRBV2; D: -; J: TRBJ2-4; size: -; DNA: TGTGCCAGCGGGGGAGAGCTCAAAAACATTCAGTACTTC; CDR3: CASGGELKNIQYF